This passage covers 26 T cell receptor beta chains from one sample sequenced in a study of cytomegalovirus exposure and HLA in healthy donors. The study ran its PCR with 60 Vbeta and 13 Jbeta primers. TCRdb keeps only in-frame clones here, not all; method: immunoSEQ multiplex PCR. The top ten hold approximately 3.7% of the sample, which has roughly 100,000 clones, around 83% seen once. Source material: PBMCs. The receptors shown here come from a female donor in good health and CMV-seropositive.

The genes are TRBV9 and TRBJ2-2; 11 positions agree with TRBD2. Germline trimming cut 1 base from V and 5 bases from J; bases unmatched to any gene: 4. Germline V gene lookup returns CDR1 SGDLS and CDR2 YYNGEE. This CDR3 is built from 16 residues. CDR3 region: CASSVYLAGGTGELFF. The CDR3 nucleotides are TGTGCCAGCAGCGTATATCTAGCGGGAGGAACCGGGGAGCTGTTTTTT.

This clone was counted between two and nine times. The chain joins TRBV6-1 to TRBJ2-5; 9 bases match TRBD1. V lost 8 bases and J lost 4; bases outside the gene matches: 5. Looked up from germline, CDR1 is MNHNS and CDR2 is SASEGT. This CDR3 contains 13 residues. The CDR3, as DNA: TGTGCCAGCGTACGGACAGGGGTAGAGACCCAGTACTTC. Its translation: CASVRTGVETQYF.

This clone was counted between two and nine times. The V and J genes are TRBV7-9 and TRBJ2-5; 9 positions agree with TRBD2. The CDR3 runs 16 residues. Germline trimming cut 5 bases from V and 1 base from J; bases unmatched to any gene: 8. Germline V gives CDR1 SEHNR, CDR2 FQNEAQ (reference sequence). CDR3 protein: CASSKRASGVQETQYF. The CDR3 bases are TGTGCCAGCAGCAAAAGGGCTAGCGGGGTCCAAGAGACCCAGTACTTC.

This chain links TRBV6-4 with TRBJ1-2, with D possibly being TRBD1 (5 bases). Germline V gene lookup returns CDR1 MRHNA and CDR2 SNTAGT. The CDR3 extends over 11 amino acids. Trimming left V 2 bases short and J 8 bases short, with 6 bases between. The CDR3 bases are TGTGCCAGCAGTGACGGGGGGGGCTACACCTTC. Its translation: CASSDGGGYTF.

This chain links TRBV5-1 with TRBJ2-3, with TRBD1 matching 11 bases. Germline lookup yields CDR1 SGHRS and CDR2 YFSETQ. Trimming removed 4 bases from V and 0 bases from J; junction bases left unmatched: 7. The CDR3 is made up of 17 amino acids. The CDR3 region has the DNA TGCGCCAGCAGCCGGGACAGGGGGGAGATAAGCACAGATACGCAGTATTTT. Amino acid sequence: CASSRDRGEISTDTQYF.

This chain connects TRBV7-9 to TRBJ2-5; no firm D call. The CDR3 spans 13 residues. Germline loops: CDR1 SEHNR, CDR2 FQNEAQ (reference sequence). V lost 2 bases, J lost 2 bases, and 6 bases lay in between. CDR3 nucleotide sequence: TGTGCCAGCAGCTTAAGTAGACAAGAGACCCAGTACTTC. This codes for CASSLSRQETQYF.

This sequence joins TRBV7-9 and TRBJ2-5; TRBD1 matches at 7 bases. The CDR3 runs 15 residues. J lost 2 bases, V lost 4 bases, and 7 bases had no gene match. Germline values: CDR1 SEHNR, CDR2 FQNEAQ (reference sequence). This chain's CDR3 is CASSSRDRTQETQYF. CDR3 in DNA: TGTGCCAGCAGCTCCCGGGACAGAACACAAGAGACCCAGTACTTC.

The chain carries TRBV4-2 and TRBJ1-4; 10 nucleotides align to TRBD1. The CDR3 consists of 16 residues. V lost 1 base, J lost 4 bases, and 3 bases stayed unmatched. Germline assignment: CDR1 LGHNA and CDR2 YNFKEQ. In nucleotides, the CDR3 is TGTGCCAGCAGCCAAGGGGGGACAGGGGATAATGAAAAACTGTTTTTT. As protein: CASSQGGTGDNEKLFF.

The genes are TRBV9 and TRBJ2-5, with 9 bases fitting TRBD2. Unmatched junction bases numbered 11, after V lost 3 bases and J lost 2 bases. This CDR3 is 17 amino acids long. CDR1 is SGDLS and CDR2 is YYNGEE in the germline V gene. CDR3 protein: CASSAHPGLASQETQYF. CDR3 in DNA: TGTGCCAGCAGCGCCCACCCGGGACTAGCTTCACAAGAGACCCAGTACTTC.

In this sample, this clone turned up a few times. The gene calls are TRBV10-1 and TRBJ2-1; 12 bases line up with TRBD2. V was pared by 0 bases and J by 8 bases, with 8 bases of the junction left unmatched. Germline assignment: CDR1 WNHNN and CDR2 SYGVQD (reference sequence). The CDR3 spans 17 residues. In nucleotides, the CDR3 is TGCGCCAGCAGTGAGTCTTCTAGCGGGGGGGAGAAGGATGAGCAGTTCTTC. Protein sequence: CASSESSSGGEKDEQFF.

V and J are TRBV5-6 and TRBJ2-7; maybe TRBD2 (6 bases). CDR1 SGHDT and CDR2 YYEEEE come from the germline V gene. V lost 4 bases and J 3 bases, leaving 14 bases between the germline ends. The CDR3 has 14 amino acids. DNA for the CDR3: TGTGCCAGCAGCGCCGAGGGACTTATCTACGAGCAGTACTTC. It is translated as CASSAEGLIYEQYF. Full variable domain (outside the CDR3, taken from reference TRBV5-6 and TRBJ2-7): DAGVTQSPTHLIKTRGQQVTLRCSPKSGHDTVSWYQQALGQGPQFIFQYYEEEERQRGNFPDRFSGHQFPNYSSELNVNALLLGDSALYLCASSAEGLIYEQYFGPGTRLTVT.

This chain joins TRBV5-1 and TRBJ2-5; D ambiguous. V was pared by 7 bases and J by 0 bases, with 7 bases between. Germline CDR1 is SGHRS and CDR2 is YFSETQ. The CDR3 spans 12 residues. The CDR3 DNA reads TGCGCCAGCTTTGAGTACCAAGAGACCCAGTACTTC. Translating gives CASFEYQETQYF.

This clone appeared a single time. J is TRBJ2-2 and V is TRBV11-3; 14 nucleotides agree with TRBD2. Trimming removed 5 bases from V and 4 bases from J; junction bases left unmatched: 6. Germline V gene data show CDR1 as SGHNT and CDR2 as YENEEA. This CDR3 region has 17 residues. The CDR3 DNA follows: TGTGCCAGCAGCCCCGGACTAGCGGGAGGTCTCACCGGGGAGCTGTTTTTT. Its translation: CASSPGLAGGLTGELFF.

The chain has TRBV5-6 and TRBJ1-4; D unclear. V lost 0 bases and J 5 bases, leaving 5 bases between the germline ends. The CDR3 has 13 residues. Germline CDR1 and CDR2: SGHDT and YYEEEE. The chain's CDR3 is CASSLGPNEKLFF. For the CDR3, the DNA is TGTGCCAGCAGCTTGGGGCCGAATGAAAAACTGTTTTTT.

This clone was picked up a small number of times. The chain is built from TRBV6-6 and TRBJ2-2, with TRBD1 matching 7 bases. V was pared by 7 bases and J by 6 bases, with 8 bases of the junction left unmatched. This CDR3 is 14 amino acids long. Germline CDR1 MNHNY, CDR2 SVGAGI (reference sequence). CDR3 sequence: CASKGARIAGELFF. The DNA of the CDR3 is TGTGCCAGCAAGGGGGCGCGAATTGCCGGGGAGCTGTTTTTT.

This chain uses TRBV6-4 with TRBJ2-3; 11 positions match TRBD2. CDR3 length: 15 amino acids. From germline, CDR1 is MRHNA and CDR2 SNTAGT. The V segment lost 9 bases and the J segment 2 bases; nucleotides outside the gene matches: 7. This CDR3 reads CARQTSGKTTDTQYF. DNA of the CDR3: TGTGCCAGGCAGACTAGCGGGAAGACCACAGATACGCAGTATTTT.

This rearrangement joins TRBV7-6 to TRBJ2-1; 8 nucleotides match TRBD2. Germline CDR1 SGHVS, CDR2 FNYEAQ. The CDR3 contains 15 residues. Losses at the gene ends were 1 base for V and 7 bases for J; bases not matched to a gene: 6. The CDR3 DNA sequence: TGTGCCAGCAGCTTAGTTCCGGGAGGGCAAAATGAGCAGTTCTTC. It yields the protein CASSLVPGGQNEQFF.

The chain joins TRBV9 to TRBJ1-2; 7 bases align to TRBD1. Germline V gene data show CDR1 as SGDLS and CDR2 as YYNGEE. The V gene end was trimmed by 4 bases and the J gene end by 4 bases; junction bases not matched to a gene: 7. This CDR3 contains 14 residues. DNA of the CDR3: TGTGCCAGCAGCAAGGACAGGATAGCCTATGGCTACACCTTC. Translation gives CASSKDRIAYGYTF. Filled out from reference TRBV9 and TRBJ1-2, the complete variable domain reads DSGVTQTPKHLITATGQRVTLRCSPRSGDLSVYWYQQSLDQGLQFLIQYYNGEERAKGNILERFSAQQFPDLHSELNLSSLELGDSALYFCASSKDRIAYGYTFGSGTRLTVV.

The chain recombines TRBV2 with TRBJ2-7; D perhaps matches TRBD1 (6 bases). Trimming took 4 bases from V and 2 from J, leaving 9 bases between them. CDR1 is SNHLY and CDR2 is FYNNEI in the germline V gene. This CDR3 spans 13 amino acids. The CDR3 loop reads CASSVGGPYEQYF. The DNA of the CDR3 is TGTGCCAGCAGTGTTGGGGGCCCCTACGAGCAGTACTTC.

The DNA for the CDR3 is TGTGCCAGCAGTTCAGGGACAGGGCCCTACGAGCAGTACTTC. Amino acid sequence: CASSSGTGPYEQYF. The chain couples TRBV27 to TRBJ2-7; 9 positions agree with TRBD1. The CDR3 extends over 14 amino acids. Trimming removed 4 bases from V and 2 bases from J; junction bases left unmatched: 3. Germline V gene sequence: CDR1 MNHEY, CDR2 SMNVEV (reference sequence).

This clone was observed once. The rearrangement joins TRBV28 to TRBJ2-5, with D unclear. Germline V gene data show CDR1 as MDHEN and CDR2 as SYDVKM. This CDR3 is built from 15 residues. V was shortened by 1 base and J by 1 base, with 10 bases between the two germline ends. This chain's CDR3 is CASSLLSNIQETQYF. In nucleotides, the CDR3 is TGTGCCAGCAGTTTATTGTCTAATATCCAAGAGACCCAGTACTTC.

The CDR3 DNA follows: TGTGCCAGCAGCTTTACTTCAATCAGGGACTATGGCTACACCTTC. Amino acid sequence: CASSFTSIRDYGYTF. V and J are TRBV7-2 and TRBJ1-2, with D possibly TRBD1 on 5 matching bases. Germline values: CDR1 SGHTA, CDR2 FQGNSA. This CDR3 has 15 amino acids. Deletions cut 3 bases from V and 3 bases from J, with 14 bases between. The full variable domain, completed using reference TRBV7-2 and TRBJ1-2, is GAGVSQSPSNKVTEKGKDVELRCDPISGHTALYWYRQSLGQGLEFLIYFQGNSAPDKSGLPSDRFSAERTGGSVSTLTIQRTQQEDSAVYLCASSFTSIRDYGYTFGSGTRLTVV.

This chain connects TRBV10-1 to TRBJ2-7; a weak D match, TRBD1 (6 bases). Trimming removed 4 bases at V and 0 bases at J, with 10 bases between. Per the germline V gene, CDR1 is WNHNN and CDR2 is SYGVQD (reference sequence). The CDR3 is made up of 14 amino acids. CDR3 sequence: CASSGDRSSYEQYF. The CDR3 DNA reads as TGCGCCAGCAGTGGAGACAGGAGCTCCTACGAGCAGTACTTC.

In its sample, this clone was seen once. This chain links TRBV7-3 with TRBJ2-1, with 9 bases lining up with TRBD2. Germline values: CDR1 SGHTA, CDR2 FQGTGA. The CDR3 totals 14 residues. J was trimmed by 8 bases and V by 5 bases; bases with no gene match: 7. The CDR3 DNA is TGTGCCAGCAGCCGTTCCGGGACTAGCTATGAGCAGTTCTTC. Its translation: CASSRSGTSYEQFF.

The chain recombines TRBV21-1 with TRBJ2-3; TRBD1 is the table's D call and was not checked against the DNA. TRBV21-1 is listed as a pseudogene. CDR3 length: 16 residues. The CDR3 loop is CASSKGARQGKDTQYF. The CDR3 bases are TGTGCCAGCAGCAAAGGGGCGAGACAGGGGAAAGATACGCAGTATTTT.

J is TRBJ2-7 and V is TRBV5-1; TRBD2 matches 13 bases. This CDR3 region has 16 residues. The V and J ends lost 1 base and 9 bases, in that order; junction bases with no gene match: 10. Looked up from germline, CDR1 is SGHRS and CDR2 is YFSETQ. As DNA, the CDR3 is TGCGCCAGCAGCTTGACAGGACTAGCGGGGGAGACGCGGCAGTACTTC. Residues: CASSLTGLAGETRQYF.